These 13 T cell receptor beta chains came from one sample sequenced in a study of shared clonotypes between healthy human individuals. Profiling relied on immunoSEQ multiplex PCR, and the TCRdb table lists in-frame clones only, not all of them. Of approximately 320,000 clones listed, roughly 70% are singletons. The sequencing input was memory CD4+ T cells sorted from blood. Sample subset: CD45RA-negative fraction. The receptors derive from a man younger than 40 in good health.

This chain joins TRBV5-4 and TRBJ2-7; 11 nucleotides match TRBD2. The V and J ends lost 4 bases and 0 bases, in that order; junction bases with no gene match: 6. The CDR3 is 16 residues long. The germline V gene encodes CDR1 SGHNT and CDR2 YYREEE (reference sequence). The CDR3 nucleotides read TGTGCCAGCAGCAAGGAACTAGCGGGGGCCTCCTACGAGCAGTACTTC. Translating it yields CASSKELAGASYEQYF.

The chain couples TRBV19 to TRBJ2-3, with 10 bases fitting TRBD2. From germline, CDR1 is LNHDA and CDR2 SQIVND (reference sequence). V trimming: 8 bases; J trimming: 5 bases; junction bases outside the gene matches: 4. The CDR3 is made up of 13 amino acids. In nucleotides, the CDR3 is TGTGCCAGTGAGCGGGAGGGTGAAGATACGCAGTATTTT. Residues: CASEREGEDTQYF.

On this clone itself: A far larger clone differs by one base, so this is likely a read error. Other DNA sequences in the same sample also yield this CDR3. The chain carries TRBV7-3 and TRBJ2-1; 7 nucleotides line up with TRBD1. CDR1 is SGHTA and CDR2 is FQGTGA in the germline V gene. J was trimmed by 5 bases and V by 3 bases; bases with no gene match: 1. The CDR3 runs 13 residues. In DNA, the CDR3 is TGTGCCAGCAGCTTGGGACAGAACAATGAGCAGTTCTTC. Protein: CASSLGQNNEQFF.

The rearrangement uses TRBV15 and TRBJ2-5; D gene ambiguous. This CDR3 spans 12 amino acids. CDR1 and CDR2 from the germline V gene are LNHNV and YYDKDF (reference sequence). Trimming stripped 0 bases from V and 5 bases from J, with 4 bases between. CDR3 amino acids: CATSRDAETQYF. The CDR3 DNA sequence: TGTGCCACCAGCAGAGACGCGGAGACCCAGTACTTC.

In this sample, this clone turned up once. This sequence joins TRBV5-1 and TRBJ2-6; D remains unclear. This CDR3 spans 15 amino acids. Germline loops: CDR1 SGHRS, CDR2 YFSETQ. Trimming shortened V by 5 bases and J by 0 bases, and 9 bases separated the two germline ends. The CDR3 region has the DNA TGCGCCAGCAGTACACTGAGCTCTGGGGCCAACGTCCTGACTTTC. It encodes CASSTLSSGANVLTF.

This clone appeared many times. Other nucleotide sequences in the sample specify the same CDR3. V usage is TRBV7-9 and J usage is TRBJ1-1; a possible D gene is TRBD1 (5 bases). CDR3 size: 14 residues. The germline gives CDR1 SEHNR, CDR2 FQNEAQ (reference sequence). V was cut by 4 bases and J by 0 bases, with 9 bases left in between. The CDR3 DNA is TGTGCCAGCAGCTCAAAACAGGTGAACACTGAAGCTTTCTTT. Amino acid sequence: CASSSKQVNTEAFF.

The chain joins TRBV27 to TRBJ2-7; the D gene is possibly TRBD1 (6 bases). Germline values: CDR1 MNHEY, CDR2 SMNVEV (reference sequence). The ends were cut back, 5 bases at V and 3 bases at J, with 11 bases in the middle. This CDR3 has 13 amino acids. Here the CDR3 DNA reads TGTGCCAGCAGTGACAGGTTTGGCTACGAGCAGTACTTC. It specifies CASSDRFGYEQYF.

The chain carries TRBV25-1 and TRBJ2-7; perhaps TRBD1 as D (6 bases). The CDR3 has 14 amino acids. Germline lookup yields CDR1 MGHDK and CDR2 SYGVNS. The V and J ends lost 4 bases and 2 bases respectively, with 12 bases between them. CDR3 DNA: TGTGCCAGCAGTGGTGACAGGAGCCCCTACGAGCAGTACTTC. It codes for CASSGDRSPYEQYF.

V usage is TRBV5-4 and J usage is TRBJ1-1; D may be TRBD1 (6 bases). Germline V lookup: CDR1 SGHNT, CDR2 YYREEE (reference sequence). This CDR3 region has 14 residues. V dropped 4 bases and J dropped 7 bases, with 17 bases sitting between them. Written as DNA, the CDR3 is TGTGCCAGCAGCCGGCCCGGGGGCAATGGTGAAGCTTTCTTT. Amino acid sequence: CASSRPGGNGEAFF.

CDR3 loop: CAIQKDGDSNQPQHF. The CDR3 DNA reads as TGTGCCATCCAAAAGGATGGGGATAGCAATCAGCCCCAGCATTTT. The V call is TRBV10-3, the J call TRBJ1-5; D call uncertain. The V gene lost 8 bases and the J gene lost 0 bases, with 14 bases spanning the gap. CDR1 and CDR2 from the germline V gene are ENHRY and SYGVKD. The CDR3 runs to 15 residues.

V is TRBV7-8 and J is TRBJ2-3, with TRBD1 matching 7 bases. The V gene's germline CDR1 is SGHVS and CDR2 FQNEAQ. Trimming at V came to 5 bases and at J to 5 bases, leaving 10 bases not matched to a gene. CDR3 length equals 15 residues. The CDR3 region is CASSVRDSKEDTQYF. The CDR3, as DNA: TGTGCCAGCAGCGTCCGGGACAGCAAAGAAGATACGCAGTATTTT.

This clone was counted a few times. One junction end disagrees with the germline gene, perhaps due to a read error. This sequence joins TRBV2 and TRBJ2-7; D unresolved. Per the germline V gene, CDR1 is SNHLY and CDR2 is FYNNEI. The length of the CDR3 is 12 residues. The CDR3: CASSGNSNEQYF. In DNA form, the CDR3 reads TGTGCCAGCAGTGGAAACTCCAACGAGCAGTACTTC.

The V call is TRBV7-9, the J call TRBJ2-3, with a weak D call TRBD1 (6 bases). The CDR3 is 16 amino acids. CDR1 is SEHNR, CDR2 FQNEAQ, per germline (reference sequence). Between the trimmed V and J ends, which lost 5 bases and 4 bases, there was a span of 19 bases. The CDR3 spells CASSRGQGYQADTQYF. The CDR3 nucleotides are TGTGCCAGCAGCCGGGGCCAGGGGTACCAGGCAGATACGCAGTATTTT.